The present T cell receptor (beta chain) was sequenced within a study of beta chain features in type 1 diabetes. CDR1 SGDLS and CDR2 YYNGEE come from the germline V gene. This CDR3 comprises 12 residues. V was pared by 4 bases and J by 6 bases, with 3 bases of the junction left unmatched. Notes on the study in general: Shortening of TCRB CDR3s, moderate but significant, appeared in all four CD4+ subsets of Type 1 diabetes patients.

Expressed TCRB transcripts got sequenced, as all isolated RNA was reverse transcribed. Naive, central memory and regulatory T cell samples averaged approximately 3.8 million reads. Libraries were prepared by immunoSEQ multiplex PCR; TCRdb keeps only in-frame clonotypes and omits some of them. The sample contains about 620,000 clones, roughly 16% of which appear only once. In regard to this clone: What it binds is unknown.

The origin of this receptor is a man aged 18 to 29 in good health. Sequenced material: naive CD4+ T cells from blood. The chain employs TRBV9 and TRBJ1-1; TRBD1 matches at 7 bases. CDR3 DNA sequence: TGTGCCAGCAGCCAAACAGGGGCTGAAGCTTTCTTT. It is translated as CASSQTGAEAFF. The full variable domain, its missing parts supplied by reference TRBV9 and TRBJ1-1, is DSGVTQTPKHLITATGQRVTLRCSPRSGDLSVYWYQQSLDQGLQFLIQYYNGEERAKGNILERFSAQQFPDLHSELNLSSLELGDSALYFCASSQTGAEAFFGQGTRLTVV.